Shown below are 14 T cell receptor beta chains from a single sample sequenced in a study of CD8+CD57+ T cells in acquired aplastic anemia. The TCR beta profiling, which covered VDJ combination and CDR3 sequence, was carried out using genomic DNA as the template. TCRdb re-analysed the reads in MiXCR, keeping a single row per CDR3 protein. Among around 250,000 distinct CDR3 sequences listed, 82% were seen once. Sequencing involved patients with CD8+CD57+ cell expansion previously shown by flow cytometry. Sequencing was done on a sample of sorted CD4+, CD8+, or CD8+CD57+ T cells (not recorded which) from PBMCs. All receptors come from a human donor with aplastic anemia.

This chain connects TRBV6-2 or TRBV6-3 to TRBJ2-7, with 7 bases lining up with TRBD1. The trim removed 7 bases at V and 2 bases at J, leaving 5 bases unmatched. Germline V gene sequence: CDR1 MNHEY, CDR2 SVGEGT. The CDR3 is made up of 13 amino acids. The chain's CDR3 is CASKTGTPYEQYF. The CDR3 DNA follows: TGTGCCAGCAAGACAGGGACCCCCTACGAGCAGTACTTC.

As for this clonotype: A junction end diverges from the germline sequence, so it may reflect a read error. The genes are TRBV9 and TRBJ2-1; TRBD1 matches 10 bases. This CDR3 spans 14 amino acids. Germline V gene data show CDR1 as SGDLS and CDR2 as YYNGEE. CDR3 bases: TGTGCCAGCAGCGCCCGGGACAGGGGACGAGACGGGGTCTTC. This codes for CASSARDRGRDGVF. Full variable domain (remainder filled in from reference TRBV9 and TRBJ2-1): DSGVTQTPKHLITATGQRVTLRCSPRSGDLSVYWYQQSLDQGLQFLIQYYNGEERAKGNILERFSAQQFPDLHSELNLSSLELGDSALYFCASSARDRGRDGVFGPGTRLTVL.

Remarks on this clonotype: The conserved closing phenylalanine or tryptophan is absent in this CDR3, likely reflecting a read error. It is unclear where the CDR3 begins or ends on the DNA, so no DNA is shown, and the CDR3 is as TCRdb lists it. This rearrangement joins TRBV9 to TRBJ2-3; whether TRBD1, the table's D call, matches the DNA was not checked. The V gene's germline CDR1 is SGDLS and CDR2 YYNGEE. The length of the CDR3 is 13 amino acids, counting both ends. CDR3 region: CASSVLTPFWTVI.

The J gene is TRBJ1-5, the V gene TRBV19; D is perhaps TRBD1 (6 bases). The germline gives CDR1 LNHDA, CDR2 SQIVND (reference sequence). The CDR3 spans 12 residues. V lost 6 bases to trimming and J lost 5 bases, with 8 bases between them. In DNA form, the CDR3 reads TGTGCCAGTAGAGGGGGGGATCAGCCCCAGCATTTT. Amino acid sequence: CASRGGDQPQHF.

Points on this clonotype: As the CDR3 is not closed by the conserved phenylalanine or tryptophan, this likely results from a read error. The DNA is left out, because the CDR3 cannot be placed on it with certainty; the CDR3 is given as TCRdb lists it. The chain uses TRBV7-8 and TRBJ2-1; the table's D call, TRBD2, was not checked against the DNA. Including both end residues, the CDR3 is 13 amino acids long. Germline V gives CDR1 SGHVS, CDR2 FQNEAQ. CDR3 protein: CASSSAGGAETQY.

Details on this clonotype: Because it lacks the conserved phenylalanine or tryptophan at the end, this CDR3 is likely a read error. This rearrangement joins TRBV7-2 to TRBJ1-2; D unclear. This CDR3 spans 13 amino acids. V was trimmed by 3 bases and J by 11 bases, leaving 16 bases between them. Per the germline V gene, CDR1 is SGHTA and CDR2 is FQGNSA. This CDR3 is CASSLTSGSGYTY. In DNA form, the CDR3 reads TGTGCCAGCAGCTTGACTAGCGGGAGCGGATACACCTAC.

The CDR3 DNA is TGTGCCAGCAGCCAAACCAGTCTTGAGACCCAGTACTTC. Encoded protein: CASSQTSLETQYF. This chain uses TRBV4-2 with TRBJ2-5; D not resolved. Trimming cost V 2 bases and J 5 bases, with 9 bases left between them. The germline V gene encodes CDR1 LGHNA and CDR2 YNFKEQ. This CDR3 has 13 residues.

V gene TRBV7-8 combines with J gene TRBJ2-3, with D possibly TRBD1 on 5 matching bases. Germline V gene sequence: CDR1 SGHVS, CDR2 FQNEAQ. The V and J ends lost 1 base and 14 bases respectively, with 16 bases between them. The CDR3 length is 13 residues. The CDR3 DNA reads TGTGCCAGCAGCTTAGGGGGCACAGATACTCCGTATTTT. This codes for CASSLGGTDTPYF.

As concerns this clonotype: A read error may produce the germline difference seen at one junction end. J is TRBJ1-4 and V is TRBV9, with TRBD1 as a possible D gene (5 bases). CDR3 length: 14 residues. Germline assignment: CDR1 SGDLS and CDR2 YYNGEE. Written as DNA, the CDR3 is TGTGCCAGCAGCGGAGGGAGACAGAGCACAGATACGCTTTTT. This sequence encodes CASSGGRQSTDTLF.

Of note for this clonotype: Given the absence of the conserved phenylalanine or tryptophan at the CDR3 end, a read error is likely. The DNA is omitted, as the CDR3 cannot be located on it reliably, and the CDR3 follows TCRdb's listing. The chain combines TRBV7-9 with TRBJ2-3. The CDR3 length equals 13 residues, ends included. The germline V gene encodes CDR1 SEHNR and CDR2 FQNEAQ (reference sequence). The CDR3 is CASSLASAGGETQ.

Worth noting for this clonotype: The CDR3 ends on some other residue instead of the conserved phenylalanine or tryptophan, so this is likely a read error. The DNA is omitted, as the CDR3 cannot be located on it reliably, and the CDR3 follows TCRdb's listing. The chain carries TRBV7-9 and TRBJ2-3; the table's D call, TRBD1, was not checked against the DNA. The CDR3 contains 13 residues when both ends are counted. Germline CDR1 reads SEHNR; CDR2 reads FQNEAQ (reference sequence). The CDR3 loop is CASSQDGTGRQPQ.

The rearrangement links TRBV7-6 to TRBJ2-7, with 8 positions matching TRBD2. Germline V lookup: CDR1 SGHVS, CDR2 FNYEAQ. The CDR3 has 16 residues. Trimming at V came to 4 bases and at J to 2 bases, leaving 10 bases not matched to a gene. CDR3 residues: CASSSFSGRAAYEQYF. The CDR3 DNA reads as TGTGCCAGCAGCTCATTCAGCGGGAGAGCCGCCTACGAGCAGTACTTC.

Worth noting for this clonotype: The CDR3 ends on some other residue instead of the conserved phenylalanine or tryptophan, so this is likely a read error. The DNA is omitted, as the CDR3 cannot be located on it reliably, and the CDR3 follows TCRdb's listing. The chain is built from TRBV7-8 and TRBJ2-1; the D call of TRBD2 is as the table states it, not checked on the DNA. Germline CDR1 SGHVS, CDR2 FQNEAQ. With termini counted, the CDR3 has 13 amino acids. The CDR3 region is CASSVAGGHDTQY.

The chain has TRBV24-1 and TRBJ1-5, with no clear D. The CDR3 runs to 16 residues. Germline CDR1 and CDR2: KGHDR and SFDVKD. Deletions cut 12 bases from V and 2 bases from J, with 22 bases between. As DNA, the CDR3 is TGTGCCGCCTTACCGTTGGCGGGGTCGGGCAATCAGCCCCAGCATTTT. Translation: CAALPLAGSGNQPQHF.